This T cell receptor (beta chain) stems from a study of T cells in Graves' hyperthyroidism and ophthalmopathy. Study-wide points: For ophthalmopathy, model prediction preceded onset by a median around 7 months.

This clonotype turned up a few times. Antigen specificity is unknown. V lost 7 bases, J lost 1 base, and 13 bases lay in between. The germline CDR1 and CDR2 sequences are ENHRY and SYGVKD. The CDR3 has 15 residues. RNA transcripts provided the source from which TCR beta CDR3 regions were amplified. HTBI primers were the set used in a first-round RT-PCR of the TCR CDR3. TCRdb processed the multiplex PCR reads anew with MiXCR; each CDR3 protein has one entry. The sample includes fewer than 550,000 distinct CDR3 sequences, approximately 15% of them seen just once. The chain employs TRBV10-3 and TRBJ2-2; D is uncertain. The origin of this receptor is a woman in her late teens or twenties with Graves' hyperthyroidism. The sample was blood. For the CDR3, the DNA is TGTGCCATCATGAAACACGGCGAGAACACCGGGGAGCTGTTTTTT. Amino acid sequence: CAIMKHGENTGELFF.